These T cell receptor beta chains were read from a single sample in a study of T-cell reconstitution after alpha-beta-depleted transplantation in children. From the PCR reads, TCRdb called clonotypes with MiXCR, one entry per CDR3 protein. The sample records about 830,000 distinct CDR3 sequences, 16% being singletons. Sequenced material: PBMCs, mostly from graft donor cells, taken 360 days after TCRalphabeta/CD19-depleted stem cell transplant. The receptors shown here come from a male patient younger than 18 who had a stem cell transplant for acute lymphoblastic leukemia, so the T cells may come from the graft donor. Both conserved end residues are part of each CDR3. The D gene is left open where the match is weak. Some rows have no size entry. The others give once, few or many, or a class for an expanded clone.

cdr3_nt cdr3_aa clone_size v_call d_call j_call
TGTGCCAGCAGTTCTATCGGGACTAGCGTCTACAATGAGCAGTTCTTC CASSSIGTSVYNEQFF . TRBV11-3 TRBD2 TRBJ2-1
TGTGCCAGCAGCCTTTATACTAGCCACCCCTCCTACAATGAGCAGTTCTTC CASSLYTSHPSYNEQFF . TRBV14 . TRBJ2-1
TGTGCCAGCAGCCAACCAGCCGGAGGTCGCACTGAAGCTTTCTTT CASSQPAGGRTEAFF few TRBV3-1 . TRBJ1-1
TGCGCCAGCAGCCTCGACAGGGGGATATCGGGTAATGAGCAGTTCTTC CASSLDRGISGNEQFF many TRBV4-1 TRBD1 TRBJ2-1
TGTGCCAGCAGTCACCTGTACCAAGAGACCCAGTACTTC CASSHLYQETQYF . TRBV6-2/TRBV6-3 . TRBJ2-5
TGCAGCGTTGACGAGGCCAACACAGATACGCAGTATTTT CSVDEANTDTQYF few TRBV29-1 . TRBJ2-3
TGTGCCAGCACGCCAGCGGGGGAGCTGTTTTTT CASTPAGELFF few TRBV12-3/TRBV12-4 . TRBJ2-2
TGTGCCAGCACCCCGGGACAGCGCGCCGGCAATCAGCCCCAGCATTTT CASTPGQRAGNQPQHF . TRBV12-3/TRBV12-4 TRBD1 TRBJ1-5
TGTGCCAGCAGTCTCCCCGGACTAGCGGGACGGTATACGCAGTATTTT CASSLPGLAGRYTQYF many TRBV12-3/TRBV12-4 TRBD2 TRBJ2-3
TGTGCCACCAGTGATTTGCAGGGGACTCCGCACAATGAGCAGTTCTTC CATSDLQGTPHNEQFF . TRBV24-1 . TRBJ2-1
TGTGCCAGCAGCGGACACGGGACTACTCACAATGAGCAGTTCTTC CASSGHGTTHNEQFF . TRBV7-8 TRBD2 TRBJ2-1